In this sample, the clone carrying this TCR beta chain turned up once. Its antigen is unknown. This sample was included in a study of siplizumab effects on memory and regulatory T cells. Each sample had some 100,000 TCR templates assayed. TCRdb's table, derived via immunoSEQ multiplex PCR, lists solely in-frame clones and lacks some. The sample consists of about 26,000 clones, 84% of them appearing once. CDR1 is LNHNV and CDR2 is YYDKDF in the germline V gene (reference sequence). Trimming shortened V by 2 bases and J by 4 bases, and 11 bases separated the two germline ends. CDR3 size: 14 residues. General observations from the study: Proliferating siplizumab-culture Treg suppressive function went unconfirmed. Apparently more diverse than memory cells, naive T cells also seemed major alloresponse contributors.

The V call is TRBV15, the J call TRBJ1-2, with D unresolved. This sequence was found in a human donor in good health. The material sequenced was memory CD4+ T cells sorted from blood. The CDR3 sequence is CATSRREVLYGYTF. The CDR3 nucleotides read TGTGCCACCAGCAGACGGGAAGTTCTCTATGGCTACACCTTC.